These 27 T cell receptor beta chains originate from one sample sequenced in a study of long-term antiretroviral therapy in people with HIV. A v3.0 immunoSEQ assay was performed at survey level. Assay used: immunoSEQ multiplex PCR; TCRdb lists only in-frame clones, some missing. This table has 20,000 to 25,000 clones, around four fifths appearing once. Specimen: unsorted PBMCs, collected approximately 4 years after starting antiretroviral therapy. Every receptor here comes from a man aged 18 to 30 with HIV.

This clone is a singleton in its sample. The chain links TRBV6-1 to TRBJ1-1; the match to TRBD1 covers 8 bases. Germline-derived CDR1 and CDR2 are MNHNS and SASEGT. The CDR3 consists of 13 residues. The ends lost 7 bases at V and 3 bases at J; junction bases unmatched: 4. The CDR3 sequence is CASITDRDTEAFF. The CDR3 DNA follows: TGTGCCAGCATTACGGACAGGGACACTGAAGCTTTCTTT.

The chain uses TRBV5-1 and TRBJ2-3; 7 nucleotides line up with TRBD1. The CDR3 spans 15 residues. CDR1 and CDR2 from the germline V gene are SGHRS and YFSETQ. The J segment lost 0 bases and the V segment lost 4 bases, leaving 5 bases of the junction unmatched. CDR3 protein: CASSPWTGSTDTQYF. CDR3 nucleotide sequence: TGCGCCAGCAGCCCGTGGACAGGTAGCACAGATACGCAGTATTTT.

CDR3 region: CASSVSGAQETQYF. The CDR3 DNA reads TGTGCCAGTAGTGTCTCCGGGGCCCAAGAGACCCAGTACTTC. J is TRBJ2-5 and V is TRBV19, with D perhaps given as TRBD1 or TRBD2 (5 bases each). The CDR3 has 14 amino acids. Trimming cost V 5 bases and J 1 base, with 11 bases left between them. Germline V gene lookup returns CDR1 LNHDA and CDR2 SQIVND (reference sequence).

The CDR3 region is CASSQGEGPLSNTEAFF. In DNA form, the CDR3 reads TGCGCCAGCAGCCAAGGGGAGGGTCCCCTCTCTAACACTGAAGCTTTCTTT. The chain carries TRBV4-1 and TRBJ1-1; no firm D call. Germline lookup yields CDR1 MGHRA and CDR2 YSYEKL. Trimming stripped 1 base from V and 2 bases from J, with 17 bases between. CDR3 size: 17 residues.

The V gene is TRBV21-1, the J gene TRBJ1-4. TRBV21-1 counts as a pseudogene. The CDR3 has 10 residues. The CDR3: CASSKEKLFF. The CDR3 bases are TGTGCCAGCAGCAAAGAAAAACTGTTTTTT.

The chain couples TRBV5-1 to TRBJ1-1, with 7 nucleotides matching TRBD1. Germline trimming cut 0 bases from V and 3 bases from J; bases unmatched to any gene: 2. Germline V lookup: CDR1 SGHRS, CDR2 YFSETQ. CDR3 size: 14 residues. The CDR3 nucleotides read TGCGCCAGCAGCTTGGGACAGGGTTACACTGAAGCTTTCTTT. Its translation is CASSLGQGYTEAFF. Full variable domain (outside the CDR3, taken from reference TRBV5-1 and TRBJ1-1): KAGVTQTPRYLIKTRGQQVTLSCSPISGHRSVSWYQQTPGQGLQFLFEYFSETQRNKGNFPGRFSGRQFSNSRSEMNVSTLELGDSALYLCASSLGQGYTEAFFGQGTRLTVV.

This sequence joins TRBV11-2 and TRBJ2-2, with 7 bases matching TRBD2. The CDR3 runs to 16 residues. The V segment lost 2 bases and the J segment 3 bases; nucleotides outside the gene matches: 6. Germline V gene sequence: CDR1 SGHAT, CDR2 FQNNGV. CDR3 sequence: CASSLRRRGYTGELFF. CDR3 DNA sequence: TGTGCCAGCAGCTTAAGGAGGCGGGGGTACACCGGGGAGCTGTTTTTT.

V is TRBV28 and J is TRBJ1-6, with D possibly TRBD1 on 6 matching bases. The V end lost 5 bases, the J end lost 0 bases, and 14 bases lay between the germline ends. The CDR3 length is 17 residues. CDR1 is MDHEN, CDR2 SYDVKM, per germline. The chain's CDR3 is CASSQTGWSSYNSPLHF. The CDR3 DNA reads as TGTGCCAGCAGTCAAACAGGGTGGTCCTCCTATAATTCACCCCTCCACTTT.

The rearrangement joins TRBV25-1 to TRBJ1-6, with D perhaps matching TRBD1 (6 bases). Germline lookup yields CDR1 MGHDK and CDR2 SYGVNS. This CDR3 spans 14 amino acids. Between the trimmed V and J ends, which lost 5 bases and 8 bases, there was a span of 13 bases. CDR3 in amino acids: CASSPTGGDSPLHF. The CDR3 DNA is TGTGCCAGCAGTCCGACAGGTGGGGATTCACCCCTCCACTTT.

The chain recombines TRBV9 with TRBJ2-1, with D tentatively TRBD2 (6 bases). The V end lost 0 bases, the J end lost 7 bases, and 14 bases lay between the germline ends. Germline-derived CDR1 and CDR2 are SGDLS and YYNGEE. The length of the CDR3 is 15 residues. DNA of the CDR3: TGTGCCAGCAGCGTAGTCGGGGGTTCGGGGAATGAGCAGTTCTTC. This translates into CASSVVGGSGNEQFF.

This chain connects TRBV6-6 to TRBJ2-7; TRBD1 matches at 7 bases. Trimming at V came to 0 bases and at J to 3 bases, leaving 5 bases not matched to a gene. Germline V lookup: CDR1 MNHNY, CDR2 SVGAGI (reference sequence). The CDR3 contains 15 residues. CDR3 residues: CASSYSGTVYYEQYF. CDR3 nucleotide sequence: TGTGCCAGCAGTTACTCCGGGACAGTATACTACGAGCAGTACTTC.

The V gene is TRBV10-3, the J gene TRBJ2-1; perhaps TRBD1 as D (6 bases). The CDR3 spans 15 residues. CDR1 is ENHRY and CDR2 is SYGVKD in the germline V gene. V was pared by 2 bases and J by 2 bases, with 10 bases between. The CDR3 DNA reads as TGTGCCATCAGTGAGGGGCAGGGGACCTACAATGAGCAGTTCTTC. It codes for CAISEGQGTYNEQFF.

As DNA, the CDR3 is TGTGCCAGCAGTCCGGAGCAGACCCAGTACTTC. The encoded protein is CASSPEQTQYF. V is TRBV28 and J is TRBJ2-5; D is unresolved. Per germline, CDR1 MDHEN and CDR2 SYDVKM. The CDR3 extends over 11 amino acids. Trimming left V 5 bases short and J 6 bases short, with 7 bases between. Based on the CDR3 plus reference TRBV28 and TRBJ2-5, the full variable domain is DVKVTQSSRYLVKRTGEKVFLECVQDMDHENMFWYRQDPGLGLRLIYFSYDVKMKEKGDIPEGYSVSREKKERFSLILESASTNQTSMYLCASSPEQTQYFGPGTRLLVL.

This clone appeared once. The V and J genes are TRBV2 and TRBJ2-5; weak D call: TRBD2 (6 bases). Trimming removed 7 bases from V and 3 bases from J, with 12 bases in between. Per the germline V gene, CDR1 is SNHLY and CDR2 is FYNNEI. This CDR3 has 13 residues. The CDR3 protein is CASNRPGEETQYF. The DNA of the CDR3 is TGTGCCAGCAACAGACCGGGGGAAGAGACCCAGTACTTC.

This chain links TRBV27 with TRBJ2-5, with D possibly being TRBD1 or TRBD2 (6 bases each). The CDR3 is 14 amino acids. V dropped 6 bases and J dropped 5 bases, with 16 bases sitting between them. Germline lookup yields CDR1 MNHEY and CDR2 SMNVEV (reference sequence). The CDR3 loop reads CASSPAGGWETQYF. The CDR3 DNA reads TGTGCCAGCAGCCCGGCCGGGGGCTGGGAGACCCAGTACTTC.

A single count supports this clone. The chain employs TRBV28 and TRBJ1-6; TRBD1 might be the D (6 bases). The CDR3 has 14 amino acids. The germline gives CDR1 MDHEN, CDR2 SYDVKM. The V gene lost 6 bases and the J gene lost 9 bases, with 15 bases spanning the gap. The CDR3 bases are TGTGCCAGCAGCCAGGGGCCAGGGCTTTCACCCCTCCACTTT. The encoded protein is CASSQGPGLSPLHF.

V gene TRBV28 combines with J gene TRBJ1-3, with TRBD1 as a possible D gene (6 bases). The germline V gene has CDR1 MDHEN and CDR2 SYDVKM. The germline V and J ends were trimmed by 8 bases and 4 bases, with 24 bases remaining between them. The CDR3 is made up of 17 amino acids. CDR3 coding DNA: TGTGCCAGCGCGTCTGCACCTCCAGGGGATCAGGGAAACACCATATATTTT. Its translation: CASASAPPGDQGNTIYF.

This chain joins TRBV5-8 and TRBJ2-7; tentative D call: TRBD2 (6 bases). The V end lost 3 bases, the J end lost 7 bases, and 26 bases lay between the germline ends. The CDR3 contains 17 residues. Germline assignment: CDR1 SGHTS and CDR2 YDEGEE. Here the CDR3 DNA reads TGTGCCAGCAGCTCTCGGACCGCGCGGTGGGGGAGCGGGGAGCAGTACTTC. Protein: CASSSRTARWGSGEQYF.

The chain combines TRBV20-1 with TRBJ2-7; tentatively, D is TRBD1 or TRBD2 (5 bases each). The CDR3 consists of 11 residues. The V end was cut by 6 bases, the J end by 8 bases, with 14 bases between. CDR1 and CDR2 (germline): DFQATT, SNEGSKA (reference sequence). The CDR3 DNA reads as TGCAGTGCCACGGGGCTAGGGCAGCAGTACGTC. As protein: CSATGLGQQYV.

This chain joins TRBV28 and TRBJ2-7, with D possibly TRBD1 on 6 matching bases. Trimming took 6 bases from V and 2 from J, leaving 17 bases between them. The CDR3 runs 15 residues. Germline V CDR1 and CDR2: MDHEN, SYDVKM. In DNA, the CDR3 is TGTGCCAGCAGCCCCTACGACAGGCCCACCTACGAGCAGTACTTC. As protein: CASSPYDRPTYEQYF.

This rearrangement joins TRBV5-1 to TRBJ1-4, with D tentatively TRBD1 (5 bases). This CDR3 is 16 amino acids long. CDR1 is SGHRS and CDR2 is YFSETQ in the germline V gene. V shed 0 bases and J shed 5 bases, with 14 bases lying between them. CDR3 sequence reads: CASSLGRRVRNEKLFF. CDR3 nucleotides: TGCGCCAGCAGCTTGGGTCGCAGGGTCCGGAATGAAAAACTGTTTTTT. The whole variable domain, filled in from reference TRBV5-1 and TRBJ1-4, reads KAGVTQTPRYLIKTRGQQVTLSCSPISGHRSVSWYQQTPGQGLQFLFEYFSETQRNKGNFPGRFSGRQFSNSRSEMNVSTLELGDSALYLCASSLGRRVRNEKLFFGSGTQLSVL.

This rearrangement joins TRBV5-1 to TRBJ1-1, with D tentatively TRBD1 (6 bases). The CDR3 sequence is 15 residues long. The V and J ends lost 0 bases and 5 bases respectively, with 14 bases between them. Germline assignment: CDR1 SGHRS and CDR2 YFSETQ. The CDR3 coding sequence is TGCGCCAGCAGCTTGGAGGGGACATGGGGAACTGAAGCTTTCTTT. It yields the protein CASSLEGTWGTEAFF.

This chain links TRBV10-3 with TRBJ2-1; TRBD2 matches at 9 bases. The CDR3 extends over 18 amino acids. Germline V gives CDR1 ENHRY, CDR2 SYGVKD. Trimming took 1 base from V and 5 from J; bases not matched to a gene: 12. The CDR3 is CAISEFPPASGVNNEQFF. The CDR3 DNA follows: TGTGCCATCAGTGAGTTCCCCCCTGCTAGCGGGGTAAACAATGAGCAGTTCTTC.

This rearrangement joins TRBV25-1 to TRBJ1-4; D call uncertain. Germline CDR1 is MGHDK and CDR2 is SYGVNS. V shed 4 bases and J shed 8 bases, with 8 bases lying between them. This CDR3 comprises 12 residues. As DNA, the CDR3 is TGTGCCAGCAGTGGAGATTTCGAAAAACTGTTTTTT. Its protein product is CASSGDFEKLFF.

This clone was seen only a few times. V is TRBV28 and J is TRBJ2-7; 10 bases are shared with TRBD1. V lost 3 bases to trimming and J lost 2 bases; unmatched junction nucleotides: 4. The germline V gene has CDR1 MDHEN and CDR2 SYDVKM. CDR3 length: 15 amino acids. CDR3 coding DNA: TGTGCCAGCAGTTTGGGACAGGGGACTACCTACGAGCAGTACTTC. Its protein product is CASSLGQGTTYEQYF.

V usage is TRBV9 and J usage is TRBJ1-5, with D uncertain. CDR1 SGDLS and CDR2 YYNGEE come from the germline V gene. The V end was cut by 1 base, the J end by 0 bases, with 8 bases between. CDR3 length: 15 amino acids. For the CDR3, the DNA is TGTGCCAGCAGCGTATCCGGGATTAGCAATCAGCCCCAGCATTTT. Translating gives CASSVSGISNQPQHF.

V gene TRBV9 combines with J gene TRBJ1-1; no clear D gene. Germline V gives CDR1 SGDLS, CDR2 YYNGEE. CDR3 size: 14 residues. V was pared by 3 bases and J by 2 bases, with 11 bases between. This CDR3 reads CASSEEWGNTEAFF. CDR3 nucleotides: TGTGCCAGCAGCGAGGAGTGGGGAAACACTGAAGCTTTCTTT.